This T cell receptor (beta chain) appears in the sequencing data of a study of blood T cells in healthy people across ages. Study-wide points: Possibly, changes in expanded clonotypes were confounded because donor CMV status was unknown. Roughly linear age-related decline in beta diversity appeared, significant by age around 38.

A remark on this clonotype: Antigen specificity is unknown.

Donors were healthy Caucasian individuals from Russia aged about 6 to 90. At least 6 million PBMCs were isolated per sample. There are 15 residues in the CDR3. J lost 2 bases, V lost 3 bases, and 7 bases had no gene match. CDR1 is SQVTM and CDR2 is ANQGSEA in the germline V gene. Together with a sample-barcoded 5' primer, a J-beta primer mix was included in a second PCR lasting roughly 6 to 12 cycles. TCRdb redid the calling of the 5' RACE reads with MiXCR, one entry per CDR3 protein. Altogether about 940,000 distinct CDR3 sequences are present, roughly 48% being singletons, with the ten largest covering roughly an eighth.

The chain combines TRBV29-1 with TRBJ2-3; 8 bases fit TRBD2. What was sequenced was blood. This TCR was recovered from a young man in good health. CDR3 DNA sequence: TGCAGCGTTGATTCCGGGGGGGCCCTCACAGATACGCAGTATTTT. This codes for CSVDSGGALTDTQYF.